This TCR beta chain was found in a study of OX40 agonist ivuxolimab in advanced cancers. Germline V gene sequence: CDR1 MNHNS, CDR2 SASEGT. With 3 bases removed from V and 4 bases from J, the gap between germline ends came to 16 bases. This CDR3 has 15 amino acids. Only in-frame clones appear in the TCRdb table, and some are missing; sequencing was by immunoSEQ multiplex PCR. The profile shows tens of thousands of clones, about 90% of them singletons. The material sequenced was CD4+ or CD8+ T cells sorted from blood, taken in a trial of the OX40 agonist ivuxolimab. This chain connects TRBV6-1 to TRBJ2-7, with D possibly matching TRBD2 (5 bases). This clonotype was sampled from an adult with an advanced solid tumor such as melanoma, head and neck, liver or kidney cancer. This CDR3 reads CASSDTRTPHYEQYF. The CDR3 DNA reads as TGTGCCAGCAGTGATACCCGGACTCCCCATTACGAGCAGTACTTC.